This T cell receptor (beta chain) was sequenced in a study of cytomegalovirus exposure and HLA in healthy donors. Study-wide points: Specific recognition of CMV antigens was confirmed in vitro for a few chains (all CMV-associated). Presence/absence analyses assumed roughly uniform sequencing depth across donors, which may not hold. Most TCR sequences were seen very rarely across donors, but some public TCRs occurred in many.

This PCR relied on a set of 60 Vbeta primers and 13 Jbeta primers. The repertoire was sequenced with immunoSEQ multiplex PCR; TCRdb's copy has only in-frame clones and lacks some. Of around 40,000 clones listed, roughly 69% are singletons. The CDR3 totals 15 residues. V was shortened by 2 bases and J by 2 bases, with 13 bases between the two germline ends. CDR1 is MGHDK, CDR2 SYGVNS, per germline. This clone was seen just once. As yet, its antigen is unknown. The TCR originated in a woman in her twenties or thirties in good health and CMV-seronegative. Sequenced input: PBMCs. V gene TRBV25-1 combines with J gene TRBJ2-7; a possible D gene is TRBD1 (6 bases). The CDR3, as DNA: TGTGCCAGCAGTGAAGGGGGCGCGATCGCCTACGAGCAGTACTTC. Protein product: CASSEGGAIAYEQYF.